These 16 T cell receptor beta chains were sequenced from one sample in a study of beta chain features in type 1 diabetes. Expressed TCRB transcripts were sequenced, since all the RNA that had been isolated was reverse transcribed. Using immunoSEQ multiplex PCR, the repertoire was profiled, and TCRdb retains in-frame clones only, with some absent. The table has about 320,000 clones, 11% to 15% seen once; the top ten hold 6.7%. The specimen sequenced was central memory CD4+ T cells from blood. The receptor set was obtained from a man aged 25-40 years in good health.

This clone was counted only a few times. The rearrangement uses TRBV7-2 and TRBJ1-2; 7 nucleotides align to TRBD1. CDR1 is SGHTA and CDR2 is FQGNSA in the germline V gene. This CDR3 has 15 residues. CDR3 protein: CATQARKGAQDGYTF. The CDR3 DNA sequence: TGTGCGACCCAAGCTCGTAAGGGGGCTCAGGATGGCTACACCTTC.

V and J are TRBV7-2 and TRBJ2-1, with 11 bases matching TRBD2. The germline CDR1 and CDR2 sequences are SGHTA and FQGNSA. The CDR3 runs 18 residues. With V trimmed by 5 bases and J by 6 bases, 15 bases remained unmatched. The CDR3 nucleotides read TGTGCCAGCAGCCCCGGGGTAGCGGGGGGGCCGCGGGGCAATGAGCAGTTCTTC. This gives the protein CASSPGVAGGPRGNEQFF.

The sample holds a few counts of this clone. This chain uses TRBV5-8 with TRBJ1-6; 7 bases align to TRBD1. This CDR3 spans 15 amino acids. V trimming: 4 bases; J trimming: 13 bases; junction bases outside the gene matches: 14. Germline V gene sequence: CDR1 SGHTS, CDR2 YDEGEE. The CDR3: CASSPGGTGVSPLHF. CDR3 nucleotide sequence: TGTGCCAGCAGCCCGGGCGGCACAGGGGTTTCCCCCCTCCACTTT.

The rearrangement uses TRBV4-2 and TRBJ2-3; possibly TRBD2 for D (6 bases). The ends were cut back, 3 bases at V and 8 bases at J, with 21 bases in the middle. The CDR3 extends over 16 amino acids. Germline CDR1 LGHNA, CDR2 YNFKEQ. CDR3 nucleotide sequence: TGTGCCAGCAGCCACGAGGGGACTCAGAGAGTTGTTACGCAGTATTTT. Its translation: CASSHEGTQRVVTQYF.

This clone was counted a few times. The gene calls are TRBV29-1 and TRBJ2-5; possibly TRBD1 or TRBD2 for D (5 bases each). The CDR3 length is 12 residues. CDR1 and CDR2 from the germline V gene are SQVTM and ANQGSEA. Trimming pared 3 bases from V and 4 bases from J, leaving 9 bases between. The CDR3 nucleotides read TGCAGCGTTGATTTTGGGGGAGAGACCCAGTACTTC. Translated, it gives CSVDFGGETQYF.

The CDR3 region has the DNA TGTGCCAGCAGCCAAGGGGCCGAGGGGGAGAGGGAGACCCAGTACTTC. It yields the protein CASSQGAEGERETQYF. The genes are TRBV5-4 and TRBJ2-5, with a possible D match to TRBD1 (6 bases). The germline V gene encodes CDR1 SGHNT and CDR2 YYREEE (reference sequence). The V end was cut by 4 bases, the J end by 5 bases, with 21 bases between. The CDR3 is made up of 16 amino acids.

This clone was seen a few times. The chain has TRBV27 and TRBJ1-4, with D tentatively TRBD1 (5 bases). Trimming shortened V by 4 bases and J by 3 bases, and 12 bases separated the two germline ends. The CDR3 loop spans 15 amino acids. The germline V gene has CDR1 MNHEY and CDR2 SMNVEV (reference sequence). The CDR3 coding sequence is TGTGCCAGCAGTTCCTCGGGGGGGTCTAATGAAAAACTGTTTTTT. Residues: CASSSSGGSNEKLFF.

This clone was observed a few times. J is TRBJ2-7 and V is TRBV11-2; D is perhaps TRBD1 (6 bases). V lost 3 bases and J 0 bases, leaving 12 bases between the germline ends. This CDR3 has 15 amino acids. In germline, CDR1 is SGHAT, CDR2 FQNNGV. Here the CDR3 reads CASSFRQASSYEQYF. The CDR3 DNA reads TGTGCCAGCAGCTTTAGACAGGCGAGCTCCTACGAGCAGTACTTC.

This clone was seen only a few times. This chain connects TRBV6-6 to TRBJ2-7; 7 bases align to TRBD1. V trimming: 7 bases; J trimming: 0 bases; junction bases outside the gene matches: 3. Per germline, CDR1 MNHNY and CDR2 SVGAGI (reference sequence). The CDR3 extends over 13 amino acids. In DNA form, the CDR3 reads TGTGCCAGCATGAGACAGGGCTCCTACGAGCAGTACTTC. As protein: CASMRQGSYEQYF.

The chain recombines TRBV10-3 with TRBJ2-1; 12 bases are shared with TRBD2. Looked up from germline, CDR1 is ENHRY and CDR2 is SYGVKD. Germline trimming cut 6 bases from V and 4 bases from J; bases unmatched to any gene: 10. CDR3 length: 17 residues. The chain's CDR3 is CAIRRWRTSGVYNEQFF. The CDR3 coding sequence is TGTGCCATCAGAAGGTGGAGGACTAGCGGGGTTTACAATGAGCAGTTCTTC.

The CDR3 reads CASSFSGVTGELFF. DNA for the CDR3: TGTGCCAGCAGCTTCTCAGGGGTAACCGGGGAGCTGTTTTTT. The V gene is TRBV5-8, the J gene TRBJ2-2; D is perhaps TRBD1 (6 bases). Germline V gene lookup returns CDR1 SGHTS and CDR2 YDEGEE. This CDR3 has 14 residues. V lost 2 bases and J lost 5, with 10 bases in between.

V gene TRBV20-1 combines with J gene TRBJ1-1; D unclear. Trimming stripped 5 bases from V and 7 bases from J, with 8 bases between. CDR3 length: 10 residues. The V gene's germline CDR1 is DFQATT and CDR2 SNEGSKA (reference sequence). The CDR3 region has the DNA TGCAGTGCTGGCGACATTGAAGCTTTCTTT. Its translation is CSAGDIEAFF.

This clone was seen only once. The chain links TRBV9 to TRBJ2-5; 7 bases agree with TRBD1. The CDR3 covers 16 residues. Trimming cost V 5 bases and J 2 bases; bases outside gene matches: 12. Germline V CDR1 and CDR2: SGDLS, YYNGEE. The CDR3 reads CASSTLDRAKQETQYF. The CDR3 coding sequence is TGTGCCAGCAGTACCCTTGACAGGGCCAAACAAGAGACCCAGTACTTC.

The gene calls are TRBV2 and TRBJ2-5; no definite D call. Germline V gene lookup returns CDR1 SNHLY and CDR2 FYNNEI. The CDR3 has 15 residues. Trimming removed 5 bases at V and 4 bases at J, with 17 bases between. CDR3 loop: CASSSLRDNLETQYF. CDR3 in DNA: TGTGCCAGCAGTAGCCTTAGGGATAATCTAGAGACCCAGTACTTC.

This chain uses TRBV5-1 with TRBJ2-1, with D perhaps TRBD1 or TRBD2 (5 bases each). Looked up from germline, CDR1 is SGHRS and CDR2 is YFSETQ. The length of the CDR3 is 14 residues. Trimming left V 0 bases short and J 8 bases short, with 12 bases between. CDR3 sequence: CASSLGGAWDEQFF. CDR3 sequence (DNA): TGCGCCAGCAGCTTGGGAGGGGCTTGGGATGAGCAGTTCTTC.

This rearrangement joins TRBV18 to TRBJ1-2; TRBD1 matches 10 bases. The CDR3 is 13 residues long. Germline CDR1 reads KGHSH; CDR2 reads LQKENI. The J segment lost 6 bases and the V segment lost 4 bases, leaving 2 bases of the junction unmatched. This CDR3 reads CASSLGQGDGYTF. CDR3 sequence (DNA): TGTGCCAGCTCACTTGGACAGGGGGATGGCTACACCTTC.